A single sample gave rise to the 5 T cell receptor beta chains below, sequenced in a study of T cell responses to AZD1222 COVID-19 vaccine. Sequencing used immunoSEQ multiplex PCR; TCRdb keeps in-frame clones, though not all of them. The table lists 65,000 to 70,000 clones, 80% to 90% of them singletons. Source: peripheral blood, taken 28 days after the second AZD1222 dose. Every receptor here comes from an adult who received the AZD1222 COVID-19 vaccine.

V gene TRBV6-6 combines with J gene TRBJ2-3; 9 bases are a match to TRBD2. V dropped 4 bases and J dropped 6; count of bases not matched to a gene: 11. This CDR3 region has 16 residues. The germline CDR1 and CDR2 sequences are MNHNY and SVGAGI (reference sequence). The CDR3 region is CASSSASAGGLDTQYF. CDR3 sequence (DNA): TGTGCCAGCAGTTCCGCCTCGGCGGGGGGGCTGGATACGCAGTATTTT.

This chain joins TRBV19 and TRBJ2-7; 8 nucleotides agree with TRBD1. Germline values: CDR1 LNHDA, CDR2 SQIVND (reference sequence). This CDR3 region has 14 residues. Trimming cost V 5 bases and J 0 bases; bases outside gene matches: 3. The CDR3 sequence is CASSDRGDSYEQYF. The DNA for the CDR3 is TGTGCCAGTAGTGACAGGGGCGACTCCTACGAGCAGTACTTC. Drawing the rest from reference TRBV19 and TRBJ2-7, the complete variable domain is DGGITQSPKYLFRKEGQNVTLSCEQNLNHDAMYWYRQDPGQGLRLIYYSQIVNDFQKGDIAEGYSVSREKKESFPLTVTSAQKNPTAFYLCASSDRGDSYEQYFGPGTRLTVT.

The chain joins TRBV19 to TRBJ2-3, with D maybe TRBD1 (6 bases). The V and J ends lost 5 bases and 1 base respectively, with 10 bases between them. The V gene's germline CDR1 is LNHDA and CDR2 SQIVND (reference sequence). The length of the CDR3 is 14 residues. CDR3 nucleotide sequence: TGTGCCAGTAGTCGGGACAAGGGCACAGATACGCAGTATTTT. Its protein is CASSRDKGTDTQYF.

This clone is a singleton in its sample. The V gene is TRBV15, the J gene TRBJ1-2, with 10 nucleotides matching TRBD1. This CDR3 contains 16 residues. Trimming took 0 bases from V and 7 from J; bases not matched to a gene: 8. From germline, CDR1 is LNHNV and CDR2 YYDKDF (reference sequence). The CDR3, as DNA: TGTGCCACCAGCAGAGATCTCGGGACAGGGGTATCTGGCTACACCTTC. Its protein is CATSRDLGTGVSGYTF.

J is TRBJ1-2 and V is TRBV19, with 7 bases identical to TRBD1. The CDR3 contains 13 residues. J was trimmed by 4 bases and V by 9 bases; bases with no gene match: 8. CDR1 is LNHDA and CDR2 is SQIVND in the germline V gene (reference sequence). CDR3 loop: CASRDSNRYGYTF. DNA for the CDR3: TGTGCCAGCCGGGACAGCAACCGCTATGGCTACACCTTC.